This T cell receptor beta chain was sequenced in a study of T cell clones after liver transplantation. Study-wide context: Draws occurred before transplant, before withdrawal, and after complete or failed withdrawal.

Using immunoSEQ multiplex PCR, the repertoire was profiled, and TCRdb retains in-frame clones only, with some absent. The sample holds some 120,000 clones, 90% seen once. Per germline, CDR1 MNHNS and CDR2 SASEGT. This CDR3 region has 13 residues. V was cut by 4 bases and J by 7 bases, with 14 bases left in between. The sample holds many counts of this clone. The clonotype comes from a human patient who received a liver transplant. Some T cells may have originated in the graft donor. The starting material was CD4+ T cells from blood, obtained 12 months after liver transplant. This sequence joins TRBV6-1 and TRBJ2-7; maybe TRBD1 (6 bases). In DNA, the CDR3 is TGTGCCAGCAGTGTTTTGGCTAGGGGGGAGCAGTACTTC. It is translated as CASSVLARGEQYF.